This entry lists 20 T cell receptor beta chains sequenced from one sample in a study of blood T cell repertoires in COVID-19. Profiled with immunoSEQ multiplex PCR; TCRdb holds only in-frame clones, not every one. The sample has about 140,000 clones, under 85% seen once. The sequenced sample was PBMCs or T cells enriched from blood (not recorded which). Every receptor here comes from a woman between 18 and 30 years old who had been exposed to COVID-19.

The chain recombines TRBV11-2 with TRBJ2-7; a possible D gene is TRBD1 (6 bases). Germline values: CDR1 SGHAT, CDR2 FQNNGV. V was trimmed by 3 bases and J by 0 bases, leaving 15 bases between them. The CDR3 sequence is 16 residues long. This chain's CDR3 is CASSFPDRRSSYEQYF. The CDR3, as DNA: TGTGCCAGCAGCTTTCCAGACAGGCGAAGCTCCTACGAGCAGTACTTC. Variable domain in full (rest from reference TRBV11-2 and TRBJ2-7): EAGVAQSPRYKIIEKRQSVAFWCNPISGHATLYWYQQILGQGPKLLIQFQNNGVVDDSQLPKDRFSAERLKGVDSTLKIQPAKLEDSAVYLCASSFPDRRSSYEQYFGPGTRLTVT.

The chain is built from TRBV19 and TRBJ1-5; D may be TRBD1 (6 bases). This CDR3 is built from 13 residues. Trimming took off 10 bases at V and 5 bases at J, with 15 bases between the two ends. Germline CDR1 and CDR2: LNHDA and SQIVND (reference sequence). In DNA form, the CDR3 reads TGTGCCACTCAACAGGGATTATATCAGCCCCAGCATTTT. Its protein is CATQQGLYQPQHF.

CDR3: CASSDGQVDYGYTF. In DNA form, the CDR3 reads TGCGCCAGCAGCGACGGACAGGTTGACTATGGCTACACCTTC. The V and J genes are TRBV5-1 and TRBJ1-2; 7 bases line up with TRBD1. Per germline, CDR1 SGHRS and CDR2 YFSETQ. The ends lost 4 bases at V and 3 bases at J; junction bases unmatched: 6. The CDR3 is made up of 14 amino acids.

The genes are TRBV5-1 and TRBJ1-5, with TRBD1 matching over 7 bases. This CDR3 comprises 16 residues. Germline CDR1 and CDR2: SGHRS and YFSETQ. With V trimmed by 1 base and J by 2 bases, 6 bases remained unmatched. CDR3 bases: TGCGCCAGCAGCTTGTTCCCAGGGGGAGGCAATCAGCCCCAGCATTTT. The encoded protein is CASSLFPGGGNQPQHF. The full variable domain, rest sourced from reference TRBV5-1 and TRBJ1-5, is KAGVTQTPRYLIKTRGQQVTLSCSPISGHRSVSWYQQTPGQGLQFLFEYFSETQRNKGNFPGRFSGRQFSNSRSEMNVSTLELGDSALYLCASSLFPGGGNQPQHFGDGTRLSIL.

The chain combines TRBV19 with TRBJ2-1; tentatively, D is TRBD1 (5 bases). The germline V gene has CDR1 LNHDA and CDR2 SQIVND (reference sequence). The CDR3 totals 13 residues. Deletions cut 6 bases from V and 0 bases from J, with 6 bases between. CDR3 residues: CASRTDSYNEQFF. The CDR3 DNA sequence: TGTGCCAGTAGGACAGACTCCTACAATGAGCAGTTCTTC.

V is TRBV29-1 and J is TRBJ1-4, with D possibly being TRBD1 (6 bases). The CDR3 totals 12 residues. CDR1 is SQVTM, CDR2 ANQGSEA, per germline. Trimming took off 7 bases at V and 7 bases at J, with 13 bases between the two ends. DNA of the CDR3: TGCAGCGCCTTACCCAGGGGTGAAAAACTGTTTTTT. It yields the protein CSALPRGEKLFF.

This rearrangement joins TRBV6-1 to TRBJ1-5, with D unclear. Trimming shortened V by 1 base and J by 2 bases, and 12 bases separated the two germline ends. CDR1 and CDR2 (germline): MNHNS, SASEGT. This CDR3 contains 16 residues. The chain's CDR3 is CASSEEEGSGNQPQHF. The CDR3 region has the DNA TGTGCCAGCAGTGAAGAGGAGGGTTCGGGCAATCAGCCCCAGCATTTT.

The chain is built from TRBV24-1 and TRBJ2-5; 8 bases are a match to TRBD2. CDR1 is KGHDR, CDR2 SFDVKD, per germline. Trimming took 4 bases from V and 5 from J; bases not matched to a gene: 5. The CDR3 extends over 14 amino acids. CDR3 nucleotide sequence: TGTGCCACCAGTGACCCCGGGAGGGGGGAGACCCAGTACTTC. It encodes CATSDPGRGETQYF.

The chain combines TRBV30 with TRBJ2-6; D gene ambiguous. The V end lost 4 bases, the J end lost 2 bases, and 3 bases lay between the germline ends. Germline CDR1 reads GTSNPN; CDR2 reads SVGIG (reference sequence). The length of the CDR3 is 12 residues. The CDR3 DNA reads TGTGCCTGGACTCCTGGGGCCAACGTCCTGACTTTC. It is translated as CAWTPGANVLTF.

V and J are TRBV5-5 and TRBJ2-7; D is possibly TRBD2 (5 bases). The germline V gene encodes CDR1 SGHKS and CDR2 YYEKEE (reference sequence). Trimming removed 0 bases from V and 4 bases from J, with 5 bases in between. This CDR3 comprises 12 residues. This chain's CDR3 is CASSLGGYEQYF. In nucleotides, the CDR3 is TGTGCCAGCAGCTTGGGAGGGTACGAGCAGTACTTC.

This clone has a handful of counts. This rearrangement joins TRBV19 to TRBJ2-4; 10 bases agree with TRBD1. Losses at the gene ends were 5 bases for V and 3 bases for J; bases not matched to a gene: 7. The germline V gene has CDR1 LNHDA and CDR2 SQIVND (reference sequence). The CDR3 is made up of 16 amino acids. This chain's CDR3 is CASSLGTGVDKNIQYF. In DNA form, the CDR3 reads TGTGCCAGTAGTCTCGGGACAGGGGTTGACAAAAACATTCAGTACTTC.

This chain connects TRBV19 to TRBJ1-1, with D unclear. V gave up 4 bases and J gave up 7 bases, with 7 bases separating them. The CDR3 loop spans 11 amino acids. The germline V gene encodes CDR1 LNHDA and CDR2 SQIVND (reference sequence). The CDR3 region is CASSNRGEAFF. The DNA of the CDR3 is TGTGCCAGTAGTAATCGCGGTGAAGCTTTCTTT.

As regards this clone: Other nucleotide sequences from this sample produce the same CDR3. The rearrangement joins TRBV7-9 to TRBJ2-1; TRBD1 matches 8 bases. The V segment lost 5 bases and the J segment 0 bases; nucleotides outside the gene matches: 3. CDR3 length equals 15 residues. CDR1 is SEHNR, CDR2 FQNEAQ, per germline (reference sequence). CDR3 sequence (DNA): TGTGCCAGCAGCCGGACAGGGAGCTCCTACAATGAGCAGTTCTTC. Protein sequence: CASSRTGSSYNEQFF.

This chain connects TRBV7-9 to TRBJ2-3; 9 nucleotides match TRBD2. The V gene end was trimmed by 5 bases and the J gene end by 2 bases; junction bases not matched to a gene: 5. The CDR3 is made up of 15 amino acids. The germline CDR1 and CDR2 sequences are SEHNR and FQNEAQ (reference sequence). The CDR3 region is CASSLTSGLTDTQYF. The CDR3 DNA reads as TGTGCCAGCAGCCTAACTAGCGGGCTCACAGATACGCAGTATTTT.

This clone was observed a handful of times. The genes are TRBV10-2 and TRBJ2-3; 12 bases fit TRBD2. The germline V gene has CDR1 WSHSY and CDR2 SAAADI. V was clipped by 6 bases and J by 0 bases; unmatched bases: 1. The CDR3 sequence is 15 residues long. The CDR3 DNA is TGCGCCAGCAGAGGGACTAGCGGGAGCACAGATACGCAGTATTTT. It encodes CASRGTSGSTDTQYF.

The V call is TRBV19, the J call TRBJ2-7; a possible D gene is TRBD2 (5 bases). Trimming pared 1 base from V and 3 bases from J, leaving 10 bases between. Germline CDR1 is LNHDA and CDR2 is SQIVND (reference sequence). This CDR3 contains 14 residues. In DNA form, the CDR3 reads TGTGCCAGTAGTATAGCCGGACTCCTCTACGAGCAGTACTTC. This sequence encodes CASSIAGLLYEQYF.

The CDR3: CASSLPGTEAFF. The CDR3 DNA follows: TGTGCCAGCAGTTTGCCAGGGACTGAAGCTTTCTTT. The chain joins TRBV12-3 or TRBV12-4 to TRBJ1-1; TRBD1 might be the D (5 bases). Trimming pared 3 bases from V and 5 bases from J, leaving 7 bases between. The CDR3 is 12 residues long.

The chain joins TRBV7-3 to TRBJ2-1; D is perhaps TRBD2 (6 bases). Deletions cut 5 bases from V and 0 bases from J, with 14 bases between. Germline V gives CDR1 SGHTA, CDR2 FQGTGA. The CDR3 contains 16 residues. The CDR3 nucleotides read TGTGCCAGCAGCCCAAAGCGGGCGTCCTCCTACAATGAGCAGTTCTTC. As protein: CASSPKRASSYNEQFF.

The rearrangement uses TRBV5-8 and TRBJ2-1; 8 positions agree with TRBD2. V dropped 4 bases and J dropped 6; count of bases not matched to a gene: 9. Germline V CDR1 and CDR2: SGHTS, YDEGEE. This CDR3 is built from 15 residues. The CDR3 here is CASSTGTSVGNEQFF. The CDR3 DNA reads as TGTGCCAGCAGCACCGGGACTAGTGTGGGCAATGAGCAGTTCTTC.

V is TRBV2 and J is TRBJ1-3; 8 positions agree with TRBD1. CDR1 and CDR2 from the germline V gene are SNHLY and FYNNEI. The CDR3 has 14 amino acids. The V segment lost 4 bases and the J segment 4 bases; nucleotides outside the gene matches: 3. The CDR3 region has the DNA TGTGCCAGCAGTGTGGGACAGGTGGGAAACACCATATATTTT. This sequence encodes CASSVGQVGNTIYF.